This T cell receptor (beta chain) was documented in a study of blood T cell repertoires in COVID-19. The overall study: COVID-19 samples collected from the United States, Italy and Spain covered acute and convalescent phases. Sources were T cells, B-cell-depleted T cells, or PBMCs; the material itself was cDNA or gDNA.

In the original processing: Estimates of nucleated cell counts were drawn from the amplification of reference gene primers. Assay: immunoSEQ multiplex PCR; the TCRdb copy retains only in-frame clones and omits some. The DNA was the basis for D and trimming; V, J and clone size are from that table. The sample includes approximately 70,000 clones, approximately 84% of them seen just once. Germline trimming cut 6 bases from V and 0 bases from J; bases unmatched to any gene: 8. This CDR3 is built from 18 residues. CDR1 and CDR2 (germline): ENHRY, SYGVKD. This clone has a single count. The rearrangement uses TRBV10-3 and TRBJ2-1, with 13 positions matching TRBD2. Sequencing was done on a sample of peripheral blood. The clonotype was recovered from an older man with active or convalescent COVID-19. The CDR3 reads CAISRTSGGLSSYNEQFF. Written as DNA, the CDR3 is TGTGCCATCAGCCGGACTAGCGGGGGACTGAGCTCCTACAATGAGCAGTTCTTC.